This paragraph reports one T cell receptor (beta chain). Its target is unknown. Generated by immunoSEQ multiplex PCR, the TCRdb table keeps only in-frame clones and is missing some. The data contain 200,000 to 250,000 clones, roughly 91% of them singletons. These data are taken from a study of cytomegalovirus exposure and HLA in healthy donors. Germline lookup yields CDR1 LNHNV and CDR2 YYDKDF (reference sequence). Trimming removed 5 bases from V and 7 bases from J; junction bases left unmatched: 8. This CDR3 region has 14 residues. Study results and limitations: Reports indicated that the classifier achieved high specificity and sensitivity in diagnosing cytomegalovirus status.

Sequencing input: PBMCs. The TCR comes from a young woman in good health and CMV-seropositive. The chain couples TRBV15 to TRBJ2-7; 10 nucleotides match TRBD1. The CDR3 nucleotides are TGTGCCACCAGCGCTGGACAGGGGGTGAGGGAGCAGTACTTC. As protein: CATSAGQGVREQYF.